The 6 T cell receptor beta chains listed next were all sequenced from one sample in a study of cytomegalovirus exposure and HLA in healthy donors. Profiling relied on immunoSEQ multiplex PCR, and the TCRdb table lists in-frame clones only, not all of them. The data hold 170,000 or so clones, with around 82% observed a single time. The sequenced sample was PBMCs. Receptor source: a woman aged 18-30 years in good health and CMV-seropositive.

The rearrangement links TRBV7-3 to TRBJ2-1; 10 nucleotides line up with TRBD2. CDR1 SGHTA and CDR2 FQGTGA come from the germline V gene. This CDR3 is built from 15 residues. J gave up 6 bases and V 2 bases, and 4 bases lay outside the gene matches. This chain's CDR3 is CASSLASGGPNEQFF. DNA for the CDR3: TGTGCCAGCAGCTTAGCTAGCGGGGGCCCCAATGAGCAGTTCTTC.

Only one count was recorded for this clone. The V call is TRBV5-8, the J call TRBJ1-4, with TRBD1 matching over 7 bases. The germline V gene encodes CDR1 SGHTS and CDR2 YDEGEE. Losses at the gene ends were 4 bases for V and 11 bases for J; bases not matched to a gene: 8. The CDR3 is 13 amino acids. Here the CDR3 DNA reads TGTGCCAGCAGCCAAATGACAGGGAGCAAACTGTTTTTT. This gives the protein CASSQMTGSKLFF.

This chain connects TRBV4-2 to TRBJ2-3, with D unresolved. Germline V gene lookup returns CDR1 LGHNA and CDR2 YNFKEQ. This CDR3 has 11 residues. The V end was cut by 5 bases, the J end by 9 bases, with 9 bases between. CDR3 bases: TGTGCCAGCAGCTACCTCGGGACGCAGTATTTT. Amino acids: CASSYLGTQYF.

The chain has TRBV6-6 and TRBJ2-5; 8 positions match TRBD2. The germline gives CDR1 MNHNY, CDR2 SVGAGI (reference sequence). The CDR3 length is 15 residues. J lost 13 bases, V lost 5 bases, and 18 bases had no gene match. The CDR3 reads CASSKRQDPGLDPYF. CDR3 DNA: TGTGCCAGCAGTAAACGGCAAGACCCGGGACTAGATCCGTACTTC.

This clone was seen just once. V and J are TRBV9 and TRBJ1-4, with D tentatively TRBD1 (5 bases). Trimming stripped 0 bases from V and 2 bases from J, with 8 bases between. Looked up from germline, CDR1 is SGDLS and CDR2 is YYNGEE. This CDR3 region has 15 residues. The CDR3 protein is CASSVVGGTNEKLFF. CDR3 sequence (DNA): TGTGCCAGCAGCGTAGTGGGGGGGACTAATGAAAAACTGTTTTTT. Full variable domain (remainder filled in from reference TRBV9 and TRBJ1-4): DSGVTQTPKHLITATGQRVTLRCSPRSGDLSVYWYQQSLDQGLQFLIQYYNGEERAKGNILERFSAQQFPDLHSELNLSSLELGDSALYFCASSVVGGTNEKLFFGSGTQLSVL.

The rearrangement uses TRBV2 and TRBJ1-3; the D is unclear. Germline V lookup: CDR1 SNHLY, CDR2 FYNNEI. The V end lost 7 bases, the J end lost 0 bases, and 13 bases lay between the germline ends. This CDR3 spans 15 amino acids. In DNA, the CDR3 is TGTGCCAGCATACAAAACAGTGGCTCTGGAAACACCATATATTTT. Amino acids: CASIQNSGSGNTIYF.